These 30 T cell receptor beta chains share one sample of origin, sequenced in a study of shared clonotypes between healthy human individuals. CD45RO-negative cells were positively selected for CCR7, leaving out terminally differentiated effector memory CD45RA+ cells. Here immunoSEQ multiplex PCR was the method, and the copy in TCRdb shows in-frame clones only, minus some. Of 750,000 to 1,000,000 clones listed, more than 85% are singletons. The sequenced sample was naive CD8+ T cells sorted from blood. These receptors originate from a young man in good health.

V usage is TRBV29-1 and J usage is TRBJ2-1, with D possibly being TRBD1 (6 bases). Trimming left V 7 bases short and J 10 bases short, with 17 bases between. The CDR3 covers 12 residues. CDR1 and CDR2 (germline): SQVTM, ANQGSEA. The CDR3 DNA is TGCAGCGCCAATAAAAAGGGGGAGGAGCAGTTCTTC. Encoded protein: CSANKKGEEQFF.

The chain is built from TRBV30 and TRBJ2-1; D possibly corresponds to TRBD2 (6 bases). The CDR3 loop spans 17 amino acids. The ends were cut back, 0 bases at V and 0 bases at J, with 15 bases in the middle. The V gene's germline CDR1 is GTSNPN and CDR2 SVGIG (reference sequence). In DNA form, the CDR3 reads TGTGCCTGGAGTGTACGCGGGATTATAAGCTCCTACAATGAGCAGTTCTTC. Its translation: CAWSVRGIISSYNEQFF.

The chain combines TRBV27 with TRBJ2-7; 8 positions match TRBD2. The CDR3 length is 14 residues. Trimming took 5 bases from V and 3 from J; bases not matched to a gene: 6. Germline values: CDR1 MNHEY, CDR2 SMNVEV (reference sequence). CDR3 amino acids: CASSLTGTSYEQYF. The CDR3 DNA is TGTGCCAGCAGTCTCACTGGGACTAGCTACGAGCAGTACTTC.

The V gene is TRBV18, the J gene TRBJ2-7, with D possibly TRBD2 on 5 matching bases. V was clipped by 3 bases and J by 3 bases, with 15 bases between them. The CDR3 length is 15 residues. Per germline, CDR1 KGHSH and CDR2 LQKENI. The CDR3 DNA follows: TGTGCCAGCTCACCCCGGGAATCACCTAACTACGAGCAGTACTTC. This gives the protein CASSPRESPNYEQYF.

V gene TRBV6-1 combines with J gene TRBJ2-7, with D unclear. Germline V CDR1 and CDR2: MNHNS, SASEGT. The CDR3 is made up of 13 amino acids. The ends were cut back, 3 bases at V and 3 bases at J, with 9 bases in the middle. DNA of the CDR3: TGTGCCAGCAGTGAGAACGGATACTACGAGCAGTACTTC. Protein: CASSENGYYEQYF.

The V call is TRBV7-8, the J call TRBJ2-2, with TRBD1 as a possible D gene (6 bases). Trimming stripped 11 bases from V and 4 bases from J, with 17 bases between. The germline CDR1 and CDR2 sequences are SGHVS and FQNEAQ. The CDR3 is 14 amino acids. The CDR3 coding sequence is TGTGCCGGATGGTTCAGGGGTGCCACCGGGGAGCTGTTTTTT. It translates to CAGWFRGATGELFF.

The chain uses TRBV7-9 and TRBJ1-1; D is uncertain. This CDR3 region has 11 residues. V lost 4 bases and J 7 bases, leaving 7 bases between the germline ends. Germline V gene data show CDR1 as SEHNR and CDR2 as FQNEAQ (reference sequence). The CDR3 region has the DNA TGTGCCAGCAGCTGGCCGAATGAAGCTTTCTTT. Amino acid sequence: CASSWPNEAFF.

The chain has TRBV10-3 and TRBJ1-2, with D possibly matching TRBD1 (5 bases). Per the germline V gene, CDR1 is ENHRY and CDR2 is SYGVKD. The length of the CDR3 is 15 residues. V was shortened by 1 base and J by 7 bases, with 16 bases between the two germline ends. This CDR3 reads CAISEFKLVGAGYTF. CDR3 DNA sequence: TGTGCCATCAGTGAGTTCAAACTAGTCGGGGCTGGCTACACCTTC.

CDR3 coding DNA: TGTGCCAGCAGTCCAGGACTAGCGGGGATATACGAGCAGTACTTC. It specifies CASSPGLAGIYEQYF. The J gene is TRBJ2-7, the V gene TRBV27, with 12 bases lining up with TRBD2. In germline, CDR1 is MNHEY, CDR2 SMNVEV (reference sequence). CDR3 length: 15 residues. V gave up 5 bases and J gave up 4 bases; unmatched junction bases: 6.

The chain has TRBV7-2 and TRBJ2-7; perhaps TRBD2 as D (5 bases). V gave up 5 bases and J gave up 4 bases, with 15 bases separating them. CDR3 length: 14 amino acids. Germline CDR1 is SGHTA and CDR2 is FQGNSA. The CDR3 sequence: CASSRGTSWYEQYF. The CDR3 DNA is TGTGCCAGCAGCCGTGGAACTAGTTGGTACGAGCAGTACTTC. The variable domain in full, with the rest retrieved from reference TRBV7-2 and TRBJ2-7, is GAGVSQSPSNKVTEKGKDVELRCDPISGHTALYWYRQSLGQGLEFLIYFQGNSAPDKSGLPSDRFSAERTGGSVSTLTIQRTQQEDSAVYLCASSRGTSWYEQYFGPGTRLTVT.

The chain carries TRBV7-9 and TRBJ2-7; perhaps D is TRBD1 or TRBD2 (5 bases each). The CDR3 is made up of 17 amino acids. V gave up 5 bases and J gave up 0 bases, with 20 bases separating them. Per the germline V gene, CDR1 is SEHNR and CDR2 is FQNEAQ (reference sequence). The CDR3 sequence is CASSGLLGTGSSYEQYF. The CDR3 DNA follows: TGTGCCAGCAGCGGTCTTCTCGGGACGGGGAGCTCCTACGAGCAGTACTTC. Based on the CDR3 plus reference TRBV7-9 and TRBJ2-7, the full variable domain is DTGVSQNPRHKITKRGQNVTFRCDPISEHNRLYWYRQTLGQGPEFLTYFQNEAQLEKSRLLSDRFSAERPKGSFSTLEIQRTEQGDSAMYLCASSGLLGTGSSYEQYFGPGTRLTVT.

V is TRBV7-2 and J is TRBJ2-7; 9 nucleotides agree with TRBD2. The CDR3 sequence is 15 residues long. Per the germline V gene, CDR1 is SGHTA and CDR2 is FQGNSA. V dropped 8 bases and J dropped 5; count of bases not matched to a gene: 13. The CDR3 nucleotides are TGTGCCAGCCAATTAGGGGGTAGCGGGAGCCACGAGCAGTACTTC. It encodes CASQLGGSGSHEQYF.

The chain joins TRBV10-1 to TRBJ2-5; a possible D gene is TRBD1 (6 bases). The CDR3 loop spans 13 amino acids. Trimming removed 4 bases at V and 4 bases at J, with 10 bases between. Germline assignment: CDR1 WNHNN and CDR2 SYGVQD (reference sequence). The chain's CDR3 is CASSGTVRETQYF. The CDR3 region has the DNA TGCGCCAGCAGTGGGACAGTCCGAGAGACCCAGTACTTC.

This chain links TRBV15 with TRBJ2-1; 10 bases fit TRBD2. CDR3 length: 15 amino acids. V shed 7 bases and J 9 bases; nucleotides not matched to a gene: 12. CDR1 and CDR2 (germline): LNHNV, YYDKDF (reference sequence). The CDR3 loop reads CATTQGRLAGVEQFF. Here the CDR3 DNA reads TGTGCCACCACCCAAGGCCGGCTAGCGGGAGTTGAGCAGTTCTTC. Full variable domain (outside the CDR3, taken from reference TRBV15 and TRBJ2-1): DAMVIQNPRYQVTQFGKPVTLSCSQTLNHNVMYWYQQKSSQAPKLLFHYYDKDFNNEADTPDNFQSRRPNTSFCFLDIRSPGLGDTAMYLCATTQGRLAGVEQFFGPGTRLTVL.

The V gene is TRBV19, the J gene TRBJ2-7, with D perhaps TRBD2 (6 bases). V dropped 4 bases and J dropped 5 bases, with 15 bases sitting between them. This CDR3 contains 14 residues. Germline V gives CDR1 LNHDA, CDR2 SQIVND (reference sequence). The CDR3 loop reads CASSTPTSYNEQYF. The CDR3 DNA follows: TGTGCCAGTAGTACCCCTACTAGCTACAACGAGCAGTACTTC.

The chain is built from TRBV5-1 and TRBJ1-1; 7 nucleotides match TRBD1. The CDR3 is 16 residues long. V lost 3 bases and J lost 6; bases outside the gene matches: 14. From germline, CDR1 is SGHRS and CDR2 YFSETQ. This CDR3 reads CASSSGLTGAGAEAFF. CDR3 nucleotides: TGCGCCAGCAGCTCAGGTCTTACAGGGGCCGGGGCTGAAGCTTTCTTT. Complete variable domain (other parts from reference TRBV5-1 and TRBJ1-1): KAGVTQTPRYLIKTRGQQVTLSCSPISGHRSVSWYQQTPGQGLQFLFEYFSETQRNKGNFPGRFSGRQFSNSRSEMNVSTLELGDSALYLCASSSGLTGAGAEAFFGQGTRLTVV.

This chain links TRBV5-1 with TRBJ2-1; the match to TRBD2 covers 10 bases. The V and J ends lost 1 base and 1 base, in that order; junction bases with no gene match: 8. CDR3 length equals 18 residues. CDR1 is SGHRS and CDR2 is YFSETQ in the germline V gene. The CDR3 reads CASSLLAGVLGSYNEQFF. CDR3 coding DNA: TGCGCCAGCAGCTTGCTAGCGGGAGTTCTTGGGTCCTACAATGAGCAGTTCTTC.

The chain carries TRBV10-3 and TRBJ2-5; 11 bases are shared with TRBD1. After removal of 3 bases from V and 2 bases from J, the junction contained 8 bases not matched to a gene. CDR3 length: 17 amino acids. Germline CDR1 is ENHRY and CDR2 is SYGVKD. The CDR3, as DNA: TGTGCCATCAGTGACTGGGCGGACAGGGGGCCTCAAGAGACCCAGTACTTC. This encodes CAISDWADRGPQETQYF.

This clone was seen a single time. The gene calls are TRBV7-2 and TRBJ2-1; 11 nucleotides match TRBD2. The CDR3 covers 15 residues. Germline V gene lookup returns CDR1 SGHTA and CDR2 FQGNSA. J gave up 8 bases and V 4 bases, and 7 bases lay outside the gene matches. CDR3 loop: CASSYTSGSFDEQFF. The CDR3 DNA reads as TGTGCCAGCAGCTACACTAGCGGGAGTTTCGATGAGCAGTTCTTC.

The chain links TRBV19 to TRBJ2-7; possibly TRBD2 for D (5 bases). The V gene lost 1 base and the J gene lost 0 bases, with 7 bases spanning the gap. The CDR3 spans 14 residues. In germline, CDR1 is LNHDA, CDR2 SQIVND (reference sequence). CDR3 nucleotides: TGTGCCAGTAGTATAGGGAGGAGCTCCTACGAGCAGTACTTC. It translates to CASSIGRSSYEQYF.

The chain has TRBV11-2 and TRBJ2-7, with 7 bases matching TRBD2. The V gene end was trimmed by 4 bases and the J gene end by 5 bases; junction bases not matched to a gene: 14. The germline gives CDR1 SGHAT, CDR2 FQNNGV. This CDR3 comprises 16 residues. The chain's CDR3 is CASSWGLGSGFNEQYF. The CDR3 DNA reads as TGTGCCAGCAGCTGGGGTCTTGGTAGCGGGTTTAACGAGCAGTACTTC.

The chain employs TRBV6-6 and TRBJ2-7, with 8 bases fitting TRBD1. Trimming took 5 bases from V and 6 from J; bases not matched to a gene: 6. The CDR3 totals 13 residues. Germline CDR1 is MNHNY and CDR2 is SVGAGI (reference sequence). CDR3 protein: CASSKTTGGEQYF. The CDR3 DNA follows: TGTGCCAGCAGTAAAACAACAGGGGGCGAGCAGTACTTC.

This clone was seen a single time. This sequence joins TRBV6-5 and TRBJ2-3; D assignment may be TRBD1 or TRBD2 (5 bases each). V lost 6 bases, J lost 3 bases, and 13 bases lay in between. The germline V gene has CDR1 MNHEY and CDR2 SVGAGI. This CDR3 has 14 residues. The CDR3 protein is CASSTEGLTDTQYF. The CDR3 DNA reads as TGTGCCAGCAGCACTGAGGGGCTTACAGATACGCAGTATTTT.

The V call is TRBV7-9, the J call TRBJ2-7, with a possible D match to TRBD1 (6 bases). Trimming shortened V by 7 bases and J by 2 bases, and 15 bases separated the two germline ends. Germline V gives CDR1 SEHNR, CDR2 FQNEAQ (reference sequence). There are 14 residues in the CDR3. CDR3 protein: CASTRQEITYEQYF. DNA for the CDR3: TGTGCCAGCACCAGACAGGAAATTACCTACGAGCAGTACTTC.

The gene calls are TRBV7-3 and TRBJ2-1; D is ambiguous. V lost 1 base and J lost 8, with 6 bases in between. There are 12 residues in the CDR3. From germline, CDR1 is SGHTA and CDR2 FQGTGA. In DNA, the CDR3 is TGTGCCAGCAGCTTAAACTCATATGAGCAGTTCTTC. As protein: CASSLNSYEQFF. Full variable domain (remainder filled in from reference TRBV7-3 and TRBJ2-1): GAGVSQTPSNKVTEKGKYVELRCDPISGHTALYWYRQSLGQGPEFLIYFQGTGAADDSGLPNDRFFAVRPEGSVSTLKIQRTERGDSAVYLCASSLNSYEQFFGPGTRLTVL.

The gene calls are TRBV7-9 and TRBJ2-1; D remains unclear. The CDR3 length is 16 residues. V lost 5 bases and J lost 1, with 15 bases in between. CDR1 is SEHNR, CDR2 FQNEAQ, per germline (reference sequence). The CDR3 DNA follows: TGTGCCAGCAGCCCGGAGATGTCCCGGTCCTACAATGAGCAGTTCTTC. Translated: CASSPEMSRSYNEQFF. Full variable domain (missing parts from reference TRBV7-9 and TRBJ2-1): DTGVSQNPRHKITKRGQNVTFRCDPISEHNRLYWYRQTLGQGPEFLTYFQNEAQLEKSRLLSDRFSAERPKGSFSTLEIQRTEQGDSAMYLCASSPEMSRSYNEQFFGPGTRLTVL.

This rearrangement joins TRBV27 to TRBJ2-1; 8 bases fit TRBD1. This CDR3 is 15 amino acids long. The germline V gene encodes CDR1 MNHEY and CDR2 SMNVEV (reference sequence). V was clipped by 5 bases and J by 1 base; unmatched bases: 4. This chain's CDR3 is CASSPQGASYNEQFF. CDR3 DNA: TGTGCCAGCAGTCCCCAGGGGGCGTCCTACAATGAGCAGTTCTTC.

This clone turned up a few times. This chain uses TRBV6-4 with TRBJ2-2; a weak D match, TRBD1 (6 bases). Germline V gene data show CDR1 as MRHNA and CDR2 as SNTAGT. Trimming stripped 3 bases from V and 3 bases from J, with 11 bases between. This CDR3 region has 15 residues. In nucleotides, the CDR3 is TGTGCCAGCAGTGAAAGGGCAGGGGACACCGGGGAGCTGTTTTTT. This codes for CASSERAGDTGELFF.

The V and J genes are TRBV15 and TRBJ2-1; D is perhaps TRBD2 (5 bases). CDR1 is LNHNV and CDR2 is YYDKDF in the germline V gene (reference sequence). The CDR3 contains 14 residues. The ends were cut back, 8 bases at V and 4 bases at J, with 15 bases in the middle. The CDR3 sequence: CATGAVLGYNEQFF. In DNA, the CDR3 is TGTGCCACCGGAGCGGTGCTGGGATACAATGAGCAGTTCTTC.

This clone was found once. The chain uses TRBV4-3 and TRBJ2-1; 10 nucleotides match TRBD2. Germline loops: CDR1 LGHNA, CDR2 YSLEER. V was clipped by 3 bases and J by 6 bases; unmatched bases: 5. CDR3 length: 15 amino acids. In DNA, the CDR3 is TGCGCCAGCAGCCAGGGAAGCGGGGGGGGCAATGAGCAGTTCTTC. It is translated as CASSQGSGGGNEQFF.